Listed here are 3 T cell receptor beta chains from one sample, sequenced in a study of CD8+ T cells in alopecia areata. Once RNA had been extracted, it was reverse transcribed into cDNA to act as the sequencing template. The data were produced by immunoSEQ multiplex PCR, yet TCRdb's version contains in-frame clones alone and is incomplete. The top ten clones hold less than 20% of a sample with 110,000 to 150,000 clones, about 59% of them seen once. Treatment specified: oral pan-JAK inhibitor, 5-10 mg twice daily. Sequenced material: CD8+ T cells sorted from blood, taken at week 4, from a patient treated with tofacitinib. These receptors were taken from a human donor with alopecia areata.

The chain is built from TRBV29-1 and TRBJ1-2, with 7 bases aligning to TRBD1. CDR1 SQVTM and CDR2 ANQGSEA come from the germline V gene. CDR3 size: 18 residues. Losses at the gene ends were 6 bases for V and 2 bases for J; bases not matched to a gene: 21. CDR3 in amino acids: CSVLLTGKIGGENYGYTF. CDR3 nucleotide sequence: TGCAGCGTACTACTGACAGGGAAAATTGGAGGAGAAAACTATGGCTACACCTTC. Together with reference TRBV29-1 and TRBJ1-2, the CDR3 gives the full variable domain: SAVISQKPSRDICQRGTSLTIQCQVDSQVTMMFWYRQQPGQSLTLIATANQGSEATYESGFVIDKFPISRPNLTFSTLTVSNMSPEDSSIYLCSVLLTGKIGGENYGYTFGSGTRLTVV.

The V and J genes are TRBV13 and TRBJ2-7; D is possibly TRBD1 (6 bases). The V gene lost 2 bases and the J gene lost 2 bases, with 16 bases spanning the gap. This CDR3 is 16 amino acids long. CDR1 and CDR2 from the germline V gene are PRHDT and FYEKMQ (reference sequence). The CDR3 sequence: CASSLSLGTFPYEQYF. CDR3 in DNA: TGTGCCAGCAGCTTAAGCCTCGGGACATTCCCCTACGAGCAGTACTTC.

V usage is TRBV27 and J usage is TRBJ2-3, with 7 bases fitting TRBD2. This CDR3 is 15 amino acids long. The V gene's germline CDR1 is MNHEY and CDR2 SMNVEV (reference sequence). The J segment lost 1 base and the V segment lost 3 bases, leaving 4 bases of the junction unmatched. Here the CDR3 reads CASSFTRGGTDTQYF. The CDR3 DNA follows: TGTGCCAGCAGTTTTACCCGGGGGGGCACAGATACGCAGTATTTT.